This T cell receptor (beta chain) was recorded in a study of blood T cells in healthy people across ages (dated by TCRdb to 2014 to 2015). At the level of the whole study: Template switching captured roughly one uniquely barcoded TCR beta cDNA molecule per two T cells in model experiments. To track age-related changes in TCR beta repertoire diversity, the study relied on deep sequencing normalized with unique cDNA molecular identifiers. The donors were split into four age groups: young (average approximately 16 years), middle-aged (more than 35), aged (62) and long-lived (roughly 77). To avoid experimental bias, donors of different ages were randomly spread across the sequencing lanes. For two donors (one aged 18 to 29 and one aged 80 or older), the study analyzed two additional independent replicas of 1 million unique cDNA reads from the same blood draw. The paper as a whole reports these results and caveats: Donor CMV infection status was unknown, potentially confounding age-related changes in expanded clonotypes. A strong correlation was found between observed TCR beta diversity and the percentage of naive T cells measured by flow cytometry. The long-lived group showed more naive CD4+ T cells, fewer expanded clones and increased TCR diversity than the aged group, suggesting age selection. Conclusive comparison of naive and antigen-experienced compartments was prevented by the profiling of bulk unsorted PBMCs. Estimates of total diversity based on one million sequenced T cells were regarded as lower bounds and as underestimates. As age increased, observed TCR beta diversity per million T cells dropped in a roughly linear way, and a significant reduction was already evident by age roughly 40.

The CDR3 sequence holds 16 residues, the cysteine and phenylalanine included. Only the CDR3 region is kept as DNA, spanning 48 bases read in frame from base 1. Per the germline V gene, SGDLS is the CDR1 and YYNGEE is the CDR2. Deletion took 8 bases off V and 4 bases off J, with a span of 24 bases between the germline ends. Donors were roughly 40 systemically healthy Caucasian individuals from Russia aged about 6 to 100 years. Roughly 9.5 milliliters of peripheral blood were drawn from each donor into EDTA-treated Vacutainer tubes. Ficoll-Paque density-gradient centrifugation was used to isolate PBMCs, with at least 7 million per sample. Total RNA, at least 5.5 micrograms per sample, was extracted from PBMCs with Trizol reagent. The percentages of naive CD45RAhigh/CD27high T cells were determined by flow cytometry on a PBMC aliquot from every donor. The sample holds many counts of this clonotype. No cognate antigen has been identified for it. Base qualities are not provided; no much larger clone lies one nucleotide away.

Receptor amplification or capture employed 5' RACE. This sample was sequenced with an Illumina HiSeq 2500. A second PCR of roughly 7 to 11 cycles was performed with a sample-barcoded 5' primer and a J-beta primer mix. A unique molecular identifier was introduced onto each TCR beta cDNA molecule by a template-switch 5' adaptor carrying 12 random nucleotides. Each sample yielded at least 2.5 million CDR3-containing paired-end reads. The Mint cDNA synthesis kit, primed by a TRBC-specific oligonucleotide, was used to synthesize first-strand cDNA from all RNA. All cDNA was treated with uracil-DNA glycosylase and then went through a first 18-cycle PCR with the universal primers M1SS and BC2_uni_R. The paper's data handling went like this. For normalization, 1 million high-quality reads were randomly selected from each sample, with every read carrying a distinct molecular identifier. Instead of being binned into consensus sequences, reads with shared molecular identifiers were discarded. MiTCR, run with a Q25 quality threshold and the strictest error-elimination algorithm, handled CDR3 identification, clonotype clustering and error correction. A nonparametric unseen species model with Euler transformation was used to estimate a lower bound on total TCR beta diversity. In TCRdb, the public reads were trimmed at Q25 with fastp and aligned with MiXCR, with productive beta chains retained. Rows with one shared CDR3 protein collapse into an entry with the most common genes and DNA. What appears here as the V and J calls and clone size reflects TCRdb's work, not the paper's. This sample holds roughly 1,500,000 distinct CDR3 sequences; around 42% were observed only once. The top ten constitute under 8% of the sample.

The V and J genes are TRBV9 and TRBJ1-2; the D gene is possibly TRBD1, with 5 bases matching. This clonotype was sampled from a woman under 30 in good health. Sequencing input: blood. The CDR3 corresponds to CARAFGADGGFYGYTF. The DNA sequence is given as TGTGCCAGGGCGTTCGGGGCAGACGGAGGTTTCTATGGCTACACCTTC.